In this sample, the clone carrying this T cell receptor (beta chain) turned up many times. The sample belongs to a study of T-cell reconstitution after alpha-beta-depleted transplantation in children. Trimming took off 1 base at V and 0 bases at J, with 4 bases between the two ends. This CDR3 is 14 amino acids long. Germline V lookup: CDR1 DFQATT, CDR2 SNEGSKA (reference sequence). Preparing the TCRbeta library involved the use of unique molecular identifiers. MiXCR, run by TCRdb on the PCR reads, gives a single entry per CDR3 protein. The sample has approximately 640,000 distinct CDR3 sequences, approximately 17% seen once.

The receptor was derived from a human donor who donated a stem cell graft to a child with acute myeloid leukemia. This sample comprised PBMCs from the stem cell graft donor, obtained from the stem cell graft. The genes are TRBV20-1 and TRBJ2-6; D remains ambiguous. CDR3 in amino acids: CSARGSSGANVLTF. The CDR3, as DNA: TGCAGTGCTAGAGGGAGCTCTGGGGCCAACGTCCTGACTTTC.